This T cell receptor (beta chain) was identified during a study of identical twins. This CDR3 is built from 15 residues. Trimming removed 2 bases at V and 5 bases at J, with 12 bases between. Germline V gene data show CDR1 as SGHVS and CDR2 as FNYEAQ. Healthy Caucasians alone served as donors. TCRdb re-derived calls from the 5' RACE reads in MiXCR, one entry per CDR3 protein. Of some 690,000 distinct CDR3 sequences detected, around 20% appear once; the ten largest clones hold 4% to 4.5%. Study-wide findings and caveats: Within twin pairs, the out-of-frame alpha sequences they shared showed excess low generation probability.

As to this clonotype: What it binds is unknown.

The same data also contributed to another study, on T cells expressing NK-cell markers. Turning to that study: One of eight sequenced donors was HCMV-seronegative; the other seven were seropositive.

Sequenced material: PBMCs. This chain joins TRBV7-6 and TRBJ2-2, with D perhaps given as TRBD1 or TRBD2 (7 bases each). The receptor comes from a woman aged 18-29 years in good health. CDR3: CASSLQQGGTGELFF. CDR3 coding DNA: TGTGCCAGCAGCTTACAGCAGGGGGGGACCGGGGAGCTGTTTTTT.